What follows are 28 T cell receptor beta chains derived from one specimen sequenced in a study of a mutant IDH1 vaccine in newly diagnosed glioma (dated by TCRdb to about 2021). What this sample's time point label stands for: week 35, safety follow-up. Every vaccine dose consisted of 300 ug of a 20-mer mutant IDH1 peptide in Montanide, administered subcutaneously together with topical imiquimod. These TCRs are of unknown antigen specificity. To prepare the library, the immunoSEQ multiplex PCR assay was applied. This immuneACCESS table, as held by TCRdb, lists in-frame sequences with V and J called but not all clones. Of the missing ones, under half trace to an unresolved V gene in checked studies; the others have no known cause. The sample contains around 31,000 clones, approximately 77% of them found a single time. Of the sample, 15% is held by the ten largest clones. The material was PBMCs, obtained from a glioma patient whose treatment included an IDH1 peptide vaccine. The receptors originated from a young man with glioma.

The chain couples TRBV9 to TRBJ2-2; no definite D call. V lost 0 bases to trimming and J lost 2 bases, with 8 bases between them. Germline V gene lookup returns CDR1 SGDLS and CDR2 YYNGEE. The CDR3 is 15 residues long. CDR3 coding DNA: TGTGCCAGCAGCGTAGTGTCCGAAAACACCGGGGAGCTGTTTTTT. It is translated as CASSVVSENTGELFF.

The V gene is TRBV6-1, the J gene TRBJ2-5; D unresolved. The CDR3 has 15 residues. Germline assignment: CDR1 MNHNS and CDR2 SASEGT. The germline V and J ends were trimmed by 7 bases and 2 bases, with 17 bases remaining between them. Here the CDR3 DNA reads TGTGCCAGCACTTTAGGGCGACTGAAACAAGAGACCCAGTACTTC. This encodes CASTLGRLKQETQYF.

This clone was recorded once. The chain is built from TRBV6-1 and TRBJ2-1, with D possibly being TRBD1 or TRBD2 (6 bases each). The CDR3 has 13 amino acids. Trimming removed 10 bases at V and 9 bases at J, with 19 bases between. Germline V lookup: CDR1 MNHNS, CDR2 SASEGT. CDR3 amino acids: CATEGGDGFEQFF. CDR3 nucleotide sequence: TGTGCCACCGAGGGGGGAGATGGTTTTGAGCAGTTCTTC.

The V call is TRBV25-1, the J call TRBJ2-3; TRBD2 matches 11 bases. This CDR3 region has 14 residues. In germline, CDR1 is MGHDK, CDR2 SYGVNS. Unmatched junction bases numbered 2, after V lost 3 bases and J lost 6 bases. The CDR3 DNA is TGTGCCAGCAGTGATACTAGCGGGAGTGATACGCAGTATTTT. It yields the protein CASSDTSGSDTQYF.

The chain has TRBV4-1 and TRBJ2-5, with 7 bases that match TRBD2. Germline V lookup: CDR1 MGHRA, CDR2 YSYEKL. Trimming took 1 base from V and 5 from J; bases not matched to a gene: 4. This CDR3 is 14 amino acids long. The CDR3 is CASSQGLASETQYF. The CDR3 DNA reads TGCGCCAGCAGCCAAGGACTAGCTTCCGAGACCCAGTACTTC.

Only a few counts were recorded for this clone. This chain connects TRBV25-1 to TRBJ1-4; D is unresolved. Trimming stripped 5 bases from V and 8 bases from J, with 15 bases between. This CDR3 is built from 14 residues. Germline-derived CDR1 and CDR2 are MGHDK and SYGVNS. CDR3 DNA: TGTGCCAGCAGTTTATACCTCACGGGAGAAAAACTGTTTTTT. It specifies CASSLYLTGEKLFF.

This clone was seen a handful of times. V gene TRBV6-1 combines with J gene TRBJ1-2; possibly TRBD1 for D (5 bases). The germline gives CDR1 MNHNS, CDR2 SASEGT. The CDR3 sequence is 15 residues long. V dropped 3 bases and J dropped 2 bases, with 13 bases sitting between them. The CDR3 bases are TGTGCCAGCAGTGACTTCGGGACGGCGAACTATGGCTACACCTTC. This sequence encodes CASSDFGTANYGYTF.

CDR3 nucleotides: TGTGCCAGCAGCTTAGCACTTGATGAAAAACTGTTTTTT. Protein product: CASSLALDEKLFF. This rearrangement joins TRBV7-9 to TRBJ1-4; D not resolved. CDR1 and CDR2 (germline): SEHNR, FQNEAQ (reference sequence). V was shortened by 0 bases and J by 6 bases, with 5 bases between the two germline ends. This CDR3 is 13 amino acids long.

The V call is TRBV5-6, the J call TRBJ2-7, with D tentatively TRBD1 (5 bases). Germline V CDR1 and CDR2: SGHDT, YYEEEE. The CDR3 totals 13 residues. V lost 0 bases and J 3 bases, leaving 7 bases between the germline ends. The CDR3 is CASSLGTGYEQYF. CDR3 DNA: TGTGCCAGCAGCTTGGGTACAGGCTACGAGCAGTACTTC.

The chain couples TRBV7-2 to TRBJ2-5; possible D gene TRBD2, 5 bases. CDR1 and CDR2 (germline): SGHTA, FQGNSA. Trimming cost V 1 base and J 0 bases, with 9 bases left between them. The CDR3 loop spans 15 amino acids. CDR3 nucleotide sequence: TGTGCCAGCAGCTTAGGCGGGTCTCACCAAGAGACCCAGTACTTC. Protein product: CASSLGGSHQETQYF.

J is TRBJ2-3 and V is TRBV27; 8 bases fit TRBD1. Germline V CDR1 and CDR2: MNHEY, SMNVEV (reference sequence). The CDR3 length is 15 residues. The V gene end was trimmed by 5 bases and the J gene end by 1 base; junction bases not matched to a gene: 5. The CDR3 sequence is CASSIPTGGTDTQYF. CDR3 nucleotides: TGTGCCAGCAGTATCCCGACAGGGGGCACAGATACGCAGTATTTT.

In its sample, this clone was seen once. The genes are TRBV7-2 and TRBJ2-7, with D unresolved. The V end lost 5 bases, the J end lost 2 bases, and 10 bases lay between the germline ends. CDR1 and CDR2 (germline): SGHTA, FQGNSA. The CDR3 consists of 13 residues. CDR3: CASSPWSTYEQYF. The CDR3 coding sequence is TGTGCCAGCAGCCCCTGGAGTACCTACGAGCAGTACTTC.

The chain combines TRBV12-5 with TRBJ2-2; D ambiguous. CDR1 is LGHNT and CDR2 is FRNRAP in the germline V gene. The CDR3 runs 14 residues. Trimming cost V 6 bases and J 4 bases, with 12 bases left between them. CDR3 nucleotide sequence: TGTGCTAGTGGCCCGGACCGAGGCACCGGGGAGCTGTTTTTT. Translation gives CASGPDRGTGELFF.

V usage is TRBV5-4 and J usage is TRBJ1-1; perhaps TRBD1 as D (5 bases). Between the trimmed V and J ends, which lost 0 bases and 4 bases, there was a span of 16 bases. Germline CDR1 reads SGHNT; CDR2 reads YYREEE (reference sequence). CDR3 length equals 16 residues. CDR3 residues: CASSLGGQGEGTEAFF. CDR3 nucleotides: TGTGCCAGCAGCTTGGGAGGGCAGGGTGAAGGCACTGAAGCTTTCTTT.

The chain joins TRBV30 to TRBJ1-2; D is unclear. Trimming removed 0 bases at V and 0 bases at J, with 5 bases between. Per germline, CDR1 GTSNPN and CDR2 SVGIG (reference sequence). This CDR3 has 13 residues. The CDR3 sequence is CAWSVEANYGYTF. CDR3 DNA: TGTGCCTGGAGTGTCGAGGCTAACTATGGCTACACCTTC.

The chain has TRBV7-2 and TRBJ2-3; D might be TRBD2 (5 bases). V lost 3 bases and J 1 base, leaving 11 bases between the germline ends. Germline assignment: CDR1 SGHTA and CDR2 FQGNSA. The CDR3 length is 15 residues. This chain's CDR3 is CASSLVGAGTDTQYF. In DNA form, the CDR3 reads TGTGCCAGCAGCTTGGTGGGAGCGGGCACAGATACGCAGTATTTT.

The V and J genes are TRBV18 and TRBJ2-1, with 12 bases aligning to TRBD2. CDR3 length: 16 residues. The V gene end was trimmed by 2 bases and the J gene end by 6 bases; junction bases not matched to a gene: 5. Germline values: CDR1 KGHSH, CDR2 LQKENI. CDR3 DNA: TGTGCCAGCTCACCAACGGAACTAGCGGGAGGCAATGAGCAGTTCTTC. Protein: CASSPTELAGGNEQFF.

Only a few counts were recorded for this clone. The CDR3 DNA follows: TGTGCCAGCAGCCGGGCTAGCGGGACCAATGAGCAGTTCTTC. Its protein is CASSRASGTNEQFF. The rearrangement uses TRBV11-3 and TRBJ2-1; 9 bases are shared with TRBD2. The CDR3 is made up of 14 amino acids. In germline, CDR1 is SGHNT, CDR2 YENEEA. Germline trimming cut 5 bases from V and 6 bases from J; bases unmatched to any gene: 5.

CDR3 nucleotide sequence: TGTGCCAGCAGTGAACCGTTGGTTCTCAGTGCTTTTCGACCTGGCTACACCTTC. Encoded protein: CASSEPLVLSAFRPGYTF. The chain employs TRBV2 and TRBJ1-2; D ambiguous. Germline loops: CDR1 SNHLY, CDR2 FYNNEI. CDR3 length equals 18 residues. The V end was cut by 2 bases, the J end by 7 bases, with 26 bases between. The full variable domain, its missing parts supplied by reference TRBV2 and TRBJ1-2, is EPEVTQTPSHQVTQMGQEVILRCVPISNHLYFYWYRQILGQKVEFLVSFYNNEISEKSEIFDDQFSVERPDGSNFTLKIRSTKLEDSAMYFCASSEPLVLSAFRPGYTFGSGTRLTVV.

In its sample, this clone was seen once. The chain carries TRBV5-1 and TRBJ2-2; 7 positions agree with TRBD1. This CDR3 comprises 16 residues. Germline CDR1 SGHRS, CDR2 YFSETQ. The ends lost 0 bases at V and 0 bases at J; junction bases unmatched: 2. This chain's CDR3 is CASSLGDSPNTGELFF. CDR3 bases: TGCGCCAGCAGCTTGGGGGACAGCCCGAACACCGGGGAGCTGTTTTTT.

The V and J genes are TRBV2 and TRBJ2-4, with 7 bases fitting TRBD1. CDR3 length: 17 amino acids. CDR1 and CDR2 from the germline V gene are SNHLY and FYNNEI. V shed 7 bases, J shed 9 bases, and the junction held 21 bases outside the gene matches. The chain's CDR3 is CASISTGAVFRMGIQYF. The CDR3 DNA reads TGTGCCAGCATTTCTACAGGGGCCGTATTTAGGATGGGCATTCAGTACTTC.

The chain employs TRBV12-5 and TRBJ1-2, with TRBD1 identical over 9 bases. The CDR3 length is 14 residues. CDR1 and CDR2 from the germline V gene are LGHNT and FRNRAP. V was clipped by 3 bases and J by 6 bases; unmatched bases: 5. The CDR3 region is CASGFHRGRDGYTF. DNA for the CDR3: TGTGCTAGTGGTTTCCACAGGGGGCGCGATGGCTACACCTTC.

The CDR3: CASSFFVTGDTEAFF. The CDR3 nucleotides are TGTGCCAGTAGTTTCTTTGTGACAGGCGACACTGAAGCTTTCTTT. This chain links TRBV19 with TRBJ1-1, with TRBD1 as a possible D gene (6 bases). Germline V gives CDR1 LNHDA, CDR2 SQIVND (reference sequence). The CDR3 runs to 15 residues. Trimming removed 5 bases at V and 3 bases at J, with 16 bases between.

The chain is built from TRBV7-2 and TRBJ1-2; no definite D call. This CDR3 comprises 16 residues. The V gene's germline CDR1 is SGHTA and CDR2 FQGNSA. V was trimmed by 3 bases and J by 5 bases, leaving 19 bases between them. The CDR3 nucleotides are TGTGCCAGCAGCTTCGTTTCGGGCTTGCTGGAATATGGCTACACCTTC. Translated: CASSFVSGLLEYGYTF.

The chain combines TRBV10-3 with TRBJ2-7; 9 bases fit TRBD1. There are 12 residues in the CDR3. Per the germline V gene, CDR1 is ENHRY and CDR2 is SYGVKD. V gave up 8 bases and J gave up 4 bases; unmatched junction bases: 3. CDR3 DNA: TGTGCCATCGGGACAGGGTATTACGAGCAGTACTTC. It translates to CAIGTGYYEQYF.

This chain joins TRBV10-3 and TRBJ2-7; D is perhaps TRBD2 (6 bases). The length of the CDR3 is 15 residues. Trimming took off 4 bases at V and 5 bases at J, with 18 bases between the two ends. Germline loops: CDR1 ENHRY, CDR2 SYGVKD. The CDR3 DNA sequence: TGTGCCATCAGTGGGGAGGACAAACCCCACCACGAGCAGTACTTC. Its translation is CAISGEDKPHHEQYF.

The CDR3 DNA follows: TGTGCCAGCAGCCAAGACAGGGGGTTATACGAGCAGTACTTC. This translates into CASSQDRGLYEQYF. The chain is built from TRBV2 and TRBJ2-7, with 9 bases aligning to TRBD1. This CDR3 spans 14 amino acids. V dropped 6 bases and J dropped 4; count of bases not matched to a gene: 7. CDR1 and CDR2 from the germline V gene are SNHLY and FYNNEI.

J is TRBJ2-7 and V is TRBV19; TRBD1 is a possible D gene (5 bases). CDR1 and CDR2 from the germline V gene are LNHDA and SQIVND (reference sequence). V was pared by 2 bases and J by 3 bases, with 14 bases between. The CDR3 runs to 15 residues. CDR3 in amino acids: CASSIQAGPFYEQYF. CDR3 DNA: TGTGCCAGTAGTATACAGGCAGGGCCTTTCTACGAGCAGTACTTC.